One TCR beta chain is described in this entry. Its antigen remains unidentified. The data stem from a study of beta chain features in type 1 diabetes. For the study at large: Sorted cells, about 99 million in number, were examined across all samples. Broader study findings: Among type 1 diabetes patients, VDJ junctions had fewer insertions and more deletions. Among patients with Type 1 diabetes, TCRB CDR3s were moderately but significantly shorter in every one of the four CD4+ subsets. Highly expressing activated T cells could be over-counted with a cDNA template.

Between the trimmed V and J ends, which lost 5 bases and 2 bases, there was a span of 9 bases. The CDR3 has 14 amino acids. Germline V CDR1 and CDR2: SNHLY, FYNNEI. cDNA synthesis used the whole RNA isolate, giving expressed TCRB sequences. Sequencing was performed with immunoSEQ multiplex PCR; in TCRdb, only in-frame clones are kept and a portion is missing. The sample holds about 650,000 clones, around an eighth seen once. Material: naive CD4+ T cells from blood. This chain links TRBV2 with TRBJ1-4; D is ambiguous. This receptor was obtained from a man aged 25-45 years with type 1 diabetes. This chain's CDR3 is CASSKPVTNEKLFF. CDR3 nucleotide sequence: TGTGCCAGCAGTAAGCCTGTGACTAATGAAAAACTGTTTTTT.